Listed below are T cell receptor beta chains from one sample, sequenced in a study of response to subunit inactivated influenza vaccine. TCRdb redid the calling of the RT-PCR reads with MiXCR, one entry per CDR3 protein. The sample holds roughly 290,000 distinct CDR3 sequences, 21% seen once. The sample was PBMCs from blood, taken less than 22 months after vaccination. The receptors were sampled from a man aged 50 to 69 who received an inactivated influenza vaccine. Each CDR3 is given with its conserved first and last residue. D genes are given only for firm matches. Clone size is stated in some rows and not others, as once, few, many or a class when expanded.

NA	TRBV29-1	TRBJ1-1	many	CSVQVFLNTEAFF	TGCAGCGTTCAGGTGTTTTTGAACACTGAAGCTTTCTTT
NA	TRBV20-1	TRBJ1-2	NA	CSAPATDKNYGYTF	TGCAGTGCCCCGGCTACGGACAAAAACTATGGCTACACCTTC
NA	TRBV20-1	TRBJ1-2	few	CSARVGVSGYTF	TGCAGTGCTAGAGTCGGTGTTTCTGGCTACACCTTC
NA	TRBV7-9	TRBJ1-5	NA	CASTRAGNQPQHF	TGTGCCAGCACCAGGGCGGGGAATCAGCCCCAGCATTTT
NA	TRBV6-2/TRBV6-3	TRBJ2-5	many	CASRRLEETQYF	TGTGCCAGCAGAAGGTTGGAAGAGACCCAGTACTTC
NA	TRBV20-1	TRBJ1-1	NA	CSAPGGGAAFF	TGCAGTGCCCCGGGCGGGGGAGCAGCTTTCTTT
TRBD1	TRBV4-1	TRBJ1-1	many	CASSHPTGTGNTEAFF	TGCGCCAGCAGCCATCCCACCGGGACAGGGAACACTGAAGCTTTCTTT
TRBD1	TRBV28	TRBJ2-3	NA	CASGRDRGFGDTQYF	TGTGCCAGCGGAAGGGACAGGGGGTTCGGAGATACGCAGTATTTT
NA	TRBV12-3/TRBV12-4	TRBJ1-5	NA	CASSLSPSNQPQHF	TGTGCCAGCAGTTTGTCTCCGAGCAATCAGCCCCAGCATTTT
NA	TRBV20-1	TRBJ2-7	NA	CSAPGGRGYEQYF	TGCAGCGCCCCTGGGGGAAGGGGCTACGAGCAGTACTTC
TRBD1	TRBV25-1	TRBJ2-7	NA	CASRETSGQLDYEQYF	TGTGCCAGCAGAGAGACCTCGGGACAGTTAGACTACGAGCAGTACTTC
NA	TRBV24-1	TRBJ1-1	few	CATSDRTAQVGEAFF	TGTGCCACCAGTGACCGGACAGCCCAGGTGGGTGAAGCTTTCTTT
TRBD1	TRBV28	TRBJ1-1	NA	CASSPQGRSTEAFF	TGTGCCAGCAGTCCACAGGGGCGATCCACTGAAGCTTTCTTT
NA	TRBV4-2	TRBJ2-3	NA	CASSQDPSRTSTDTQYF	TGTGCCAGCAGCCAAGATCCATCGAGGACCTCCACAGATACGCAGTATTTT
TRBD2	TRBV10-3	TRBJ2-3	NA	CAISESQAGGPTDTQYF	TGTGCCATCAGTGAGTCGCAGGCGGGAGGGCCCACAGATACGCAGTATTTT
NA	TRBV28	TRBJ1-6	NA	CASSSETGRLVYNSPLHF	TGTGCCAGCAGTTCCGAAACGGGCCGACTAGTCTATAATTCACCCCTCCACTTT
NA	TRBV20-1	TRBJ1-5	NA	CSARDNGIFESNQPQHF	TGCAGTGCTAGAGATAATGGGATTTTCGAAAGCAATCAGCCCCAGCATTTT
NA	TRBV3-1	TRBJ1-6	few	CASSQEGSYNSPLHF	TGTGCCAGCAGCCAAGAGGGGTCCTATAATTCACCCCTCCACTTT